The entry below gives a single TCR beta chain sequence along with its context. The data derive from a study of blood T cell repertoires in COVID-19. Method: immunoSEQ multiplex PCR; TCRdb's copy keeps in-frame clones and lacks some. Here the sample spans approximately 60,000 clones, around four fifths being singletons. Per germline, CDR1 MNHEY and CDR2 SMNVEV (reference sequence). This CDR3 region has 16 residues. V was pared by 6 bases and J by 2 bases, with 9 bases of the junction left unmatched. The rearrangement uses TRBV27 and TRBJ1-5; TRBD1 matches 8 bases. The sequenced sample consisted of peripheral blood. This sequence originates from a woman aged 80 or older with active or convalescent COVID-19. CDR3 DNA sequence: TGTGCCAGCAGAAGTAAGACAGGGGTTGGCAATCAGCCCCAGCATTTT. It codes for CASRSKTGVGNQPQHF.